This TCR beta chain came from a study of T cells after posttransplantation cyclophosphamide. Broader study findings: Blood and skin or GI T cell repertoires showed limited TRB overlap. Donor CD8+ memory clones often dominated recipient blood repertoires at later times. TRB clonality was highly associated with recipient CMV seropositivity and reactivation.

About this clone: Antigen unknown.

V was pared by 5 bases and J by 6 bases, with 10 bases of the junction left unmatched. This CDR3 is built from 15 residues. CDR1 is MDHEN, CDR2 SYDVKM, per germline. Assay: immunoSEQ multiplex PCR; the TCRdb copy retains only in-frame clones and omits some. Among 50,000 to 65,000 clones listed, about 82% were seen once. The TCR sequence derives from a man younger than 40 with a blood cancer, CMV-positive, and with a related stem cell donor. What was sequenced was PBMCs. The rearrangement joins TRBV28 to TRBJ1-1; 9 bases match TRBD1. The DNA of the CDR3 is TGTGCCAGCAGTCTCCCTGGGACAGGGAGCGCTGAAGCTTTCTTT. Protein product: CASSLPGTGSAEAFF.